This TCR beta chain emerged from a study of T-cell memory formation after mild COVID-19. At the level of the study: TCR clusters were mostly confined to one donor each. Study outcomes and limitations: Researchers report contracting CD4+ clones mostly in CM and EM, with CD8+ clones in EMRA. The study found balanced CD4/CD8 in clones contracting day 15 to 85 and a CD4+ lean in later expanders.

In this sample, this clonotype turned up a few times. Its antigen is unknown. Here the CDR3 omits its conserved ending phenylalanine or tryptophan, so a read error is the likely source. The DNA is omitted, as the CDR3 cannot be located on it reliably, and the CDR3 follows TCRdb's listing. The CDR3 length equals 12 residues, ends included. In germline, CDR1 is DFQATT, CDR2 SNEGSKA (reference sequence). TCRdb re-called the 5' RACE reads through MiXCR, storing one row per CDR3 protein. The table records roughly 200,000 distinct CDR3 sequences, 16% of them present only once. Sequencing was performed on PBMCs or a T cell subset sorted from them (not recorded which). V and J are TRBV20-1 and TRBJ1-2; the listed D gene, TRBD1, was not tested against the DNA. The sequence derives from an adult woman who had mild COVID-19 (a few samples of this study predate the infection). Cell type and time point are not known. This CDR3 reads CSARPDRGRLGI.